The entry below describes one TCR beta chain. The data derive from a study of T cell changes during pregnancy in multiple sclerosis. CDR3 length: 11 residues. Germline lookup yields CDR1 MGHDK and CDR2 SYGVNS. The V gene lost 6 bases and the J gene lost 3 bases, with 6 bases spanning the gap. Sequencing used immunoSEQ multiplex PCR; TCRdb keeps in-frame clones, though not all of them. The table lists about 29,000 clones, 85% to 95% of them singletons, with under 8% in the top ten. The sequence came from a female donor with multiple sclerosis, enrolled in a pregnancy study. The chain employs TRBV25-1 and TRBJ2-7; TRBD2 is a possible D gene (5 bases). Here the sequenced sample was CD8+ T cells from peripheral blood mononuclear cells, taken before pregnancy. The CDR3 here is CASSDYYEQYF. DNA for the CDR3: TGTGCCAGCAGCGACTACTACGAGCAGTACTTC.